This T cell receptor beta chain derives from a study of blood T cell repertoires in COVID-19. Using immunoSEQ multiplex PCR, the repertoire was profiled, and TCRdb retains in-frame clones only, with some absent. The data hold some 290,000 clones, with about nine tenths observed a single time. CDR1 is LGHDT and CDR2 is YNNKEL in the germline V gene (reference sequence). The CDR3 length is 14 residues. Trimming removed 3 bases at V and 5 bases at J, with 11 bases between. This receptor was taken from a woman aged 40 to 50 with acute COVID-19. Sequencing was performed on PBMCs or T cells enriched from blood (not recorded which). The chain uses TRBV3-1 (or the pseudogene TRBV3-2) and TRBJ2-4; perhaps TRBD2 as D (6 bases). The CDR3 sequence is CASSQGVAENIQYF. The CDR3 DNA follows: TGTGCCAGCAGCCAGGGGGTAGCGGAAAACATTCAGTACTTC.